The 22 T cell receptor beta chains given below trace back to one sample, sequenced in a study of control samples from healthy donors and cancer patients. Data came from immunoSEQ multiplex PCR; TCRdb stores just in-frame clones and leaves some out. The profile shows some 130,000 clones, 90% to 95% of them singletons. Sequencing was performed on PBMCs. The source is a man aged 50-60 years with head and neck cancer.

The chain links TRBV6-5 to TRBJ1-4, with 11 nucleotides matching TRBD1. Germline loops: CDR1 MNHEY, CDR2 SVGAGI. The CDR3 has 15 amino acids. Trimming at V came to 6 bases and at J to 8 bases, leaving 8 bases not matched to a gene. The CDR3 DNA reads TGTGCCAGCAGATCGGACAGGGGGCGAAGGGAAAAACTGTTTTTT. It specifies CASRSDRGRREKLFF.

This clone has just a few counts. CDR3 amino acids: CASSPVLQGYGKNTEAFF. The DNA for the CDR3 is TGTGCCAGCTCACCGGTCTTACAGGGTTATGGGAAGAACACTGAAGCTTTCTTT. The chain combines TRBV18 with TRBJ1-1; D might be TRBD1 (6 bases). CDR1 is KGHSH, CDR2 LQKENI, per germline. V dropped 3 bases and J dropped 1 base, with 21 bases sitting between them. The CDR3 consists of 18 residues.

This chain uses TRBV15 with TRBJ2-7; TRBD2 aligns across 16 bases. The V segment lost 4 bases and the J segment 0 bases; nucleotides outside the gene matches: 6. Germline CDR1 and CDR2: LNHNV and YYDKDF (reference sequence). The CDR3 sequence is 18 residues long. The CDR3 is CATSKGTSGGASSYEQYF. CDR3 sequence (DNA): TGTGCCACCAGCAAAGGGACTAGCGGGGGGGCTAGCTCCTACGAGCAGTACTTC.

The chain couples TRBV7-2 to TRBJ2-7; 9 nucleotides agree with TRBD1. With V trimmed by 2 bases and J by 5 bases, 7 bases remained unmatched. The germline V gene encodes CDR1 SGHTA and CDR2 FQGNSA. The CDR3 extends over 15 amino acids. CDR3 nucleotide sequence: TGTGCCAGCAGCTTAACCGGGACAGGGAGCGACGAGCAGTACTTC. Translating it yields CASSLTGTGSDEQYF.

V gene TRBV6-5 combines with J gene TRBJ1-2; D ambiguous. V lost 0 bases and J lost 8, with 10 bases in between. This CDR3 region has 13 residues. Per the germline V gene, CDR1 is MNHEY and CDR2 is SVGAGI. DNA of the CDR3: TGTGCCAGCAGTTACTCCCAGTCCTTAGGCTACACCTTC. Translating it yields CASSYSQSLGYTF.

The chain uses TRBV28 and TRBJ2-7; possible D gene TRBD2, 6 bases. Trimming shortened V by 3 bases and J by 7 bases, and 16 bases separated the two germline ends. This CDR3 comprises 14 residues. CDR1 and CDR2 from the germline V gene are MDHEN and SYDVKM. In nucleotides, the CDR3 is TGTGCCAGCAGTTTGCTAGGGACTCCCCTTGAGCAGTACTTC. It encodes CASSLLGTPLEQYF.

As to this clone: The sample contains more than one DNA sequence encoding this CDR3. The V call is TRBV4-3, the J call TRBJ1-1; D possibly corresponds to TRBD1 (6 bases). The V end lost 0 bases, the J end lost 0 bases, and 11 bases lay between the germline ends. CDR3 size: 16 residues. The germline CDR1 and CDR2 sequences are LGHNA and YSLEER. CDR3 sequence reads: CASSQDRGAMNTEAFF. The CDR3 DNA reads as TGCGCCAGCAGCCAAGATCGGGGGGCGATGAACACTGAAGCTTTCTTT.

The chain links TRBV30 to TRBJ2-7; D perhaps matches TRBD1 (5 bases). In germline, CDR1 is GTSNPN, CDR2 SVGIG (reference sequence). V shed 5 bases and J shed 8 bases, with 19 bases lying between them. This CDR3 comprises 13 residues. CDR3 nucleotide sequence: TGTGCCTGGGACCTGGGGCCCTTAACTCAGCAGTACTTC. Its translation is CAWDLGPLTQQYF.

The chain has TRBV7-2 and TRBJ2-7, with 9 bases identical to TRBD1. J was trimmed by 0 bases and V by 6 bases; bases with no gene match: 9. The CDR3 has 16 amino acids. In germline, CDR1 is SGHTA, CDR2 FQGNSA. This chain's CDR3 is CASSPRWDRVSYEQYF. In DNA, the CDR3 is TGTGCCAGCAGTCCTAGGTGGGACAGGGTCTCCTACGAGCAGTACTTC. The variable domain in full, completed from reference TRBV7-2 and TRBJ2-7, reads GAGVSQSPSNKVTEKGKDVELRCDPISGHTALYWYRQSLGQGLEFLIYFQGNSAPDKSGLPSDRFSAERTGGSVSTLTIQRTQQEDSAVYLCASSPRWDRVSYEQYFGPGTRLTVT.

This CDR3 reads CASSSEDYDQPQHF. CDR3 nucleotide sequence: TGTGCCAGCAGCTCGGAAGATTATGATCAGCCCCAGCATTTT. This rearrangement joins TRBV7-8 to TRBJ1-5; no definite D call. The CDR3 is 14 amino acids. Germline CDR1 SGHVS, CDR2 FQNEAQ. Trimming left V 4 bases short and J 5 bases short, with 12 bases between.

The chain couples TRBV30 to TRBJ1-3, with D uncertain. From germline, CDR1 is GTSNPN and CDR2 SVGIG (reference sequence). This CDR3 comprises 14 residues. The ends were cut back, 3 bases at V and 0 bases at J, with 9 bases in the middle. The CDR3 here is CAWRGPTSGNTIYF. The CDR3 DNA sequence: TGTGCCTGGAGGGGTCCAACCTCTGGAAACACCATATATTTT.

The chain combines TRBV18 with TRBJ2-7, with D unclear. CDR1 and CDR2 (germline): KGHSH, LQKENI. V was trimmed by 2 bases and J by 2 bases, leaving 13 bases between them. This CDR3 comprises 15 residues. The CDR3 spells CASSPFYPSPYEQYF. The CDR3 DNA reads TGTGCCAGCTCACCATTTTATCCCAGCCCCTACGAGCAGTACTTC.

The CDR3 bases are TGTGCCAGTAGAAAAAGCGGGACAGATACGCAGTATTTT. This sequence encodes CASRKSGTDTQYF. V is TRBV19 and J is TRBJ2-3; the D gene is possibly TRBD2 (6 bases). The CDR3 sequence is 13 residues long. Germline loops: CDR1 LNHDA, CDR2 SQIVND (reference sequence). V lost 6 bases and J 3 bases, leaving 10 bases between the germline ends.

This clone was seen many times. This same CDR3 is encoded by further DNA sequences in the sample. The rearrangement links TRBV9 to TRBJ2-2, with TRBD2 matching over 8 bases. V lost 1 base, J lost 1 base, and 9 bases stayed unmatched. Germline values: CDR1 SGDLS, CDR2 YYNGEE. CDR3 length equals 18 residues. CDR3 sequence reads: CASSVRRVGGENTGELFF. CDR3 sequence (DNA): TGTGCCAGCAGCGTAAGGAGGGTCGGGGGGGAGAACACCGGGGAGCTGTTTTTT.

The gene calls are TRBV11-2 and TRBJ1-2; 7 nucleotides agree with TRBD1. Germline CDR1 reads SGHAT; CDR2 reads FQNNGV. The CDR3 sequence is 14 residues long. V shed 1 base, J shed 8 bases, and the junction held 7 bases outside the gene matches. CDR3 nucleotides: TGTGCCAGCAGCTTAGCCCACCGGACAGGAGGCTACACCTTC. This encodes CASSLAHRTGGYTF.

The chain couples TRBV11-2 to TRBJ1-6, with 7 nucleotides matching TRBD1. V was pared by 4 bases and J by 10 bases, with 7 bases of the junction left unmatched. CDR3 size: 14 residues. Per germline, CDR1 SGHAT and CDR2 FQNNGV. CDR3 in DNA: TGTGCCAGCAGCTCACGACAGGGTGGCTCACCCCTCCACTTT. It yields the protein CASSSRQGGSPLHF. The whole variable domain, remainder taken from reference TRBV11-2 and TRBJ1-6, is EAGVAQSPRYKIIEKRQSVAFWCNPISGHATLYWYQQILGQGPKLLIQFQNNGVVDDSQLPKDRFSAERLKGVDSTLKIQPAKLEDSAVYLCASSSRQGGSPLHFGNGTRLTVT.

This clone was seen only once. V is TRBV5-1 and J is TRBJ1-1; D uncertain. V lost 0 bases and J lost 2, with 8 bases in between. The CDR3 is made up of 14 amino acids. CDR1 is SGHRS and CDR2 is YFSETQ in the germline V gene. The CDR3 reads CASSLAVVNTEAFF. Written as DNA, the CDR3 is TGCGCCAGCAGCTTGGCGGTGGTAAACACTGAAGCTTTCTTT. Full variable domain (remainder filled in from reference TRBV5-1 and TRBJ1-1): KAGVTQTPRYLIKTRGQQVTLSCSPISGHRSVSWYQQTPGQGLQFLFEYFSETQRNKGNFPGRFSGRQFSNSRSEMNVSTLELGDSALYLCASSLAVVNTEAFFGQGTRLTVV.

CDR3 sequence (DNA): TGTGCCAGCAGCTTAGTAGGCCAAAGCGAGCAGTACTTC. Translation: CASSLVGQSEQYF. The chain is built from TRBV7-8 and TRBJ2-7; D gene ambiguous. The length of the CDR3 is 13 residues. Trimming left V 1 base short and J 6 bases short, with 10 bases between. CDR1 is SGHVS and CDR2 is FQNEAQ in the germline V gene.

The rearrangement uses TRBV4-1 and TRBJ1-1; D ambiguous. CDR3 length equals 17 residues. Germline V lookup: CDR1 MGHRA, CDR2 YSYEKL. The V gene lost 5 bases and the J gene lost 2 bases, with 21 bases spanning the gap. This CDR3 is CASSDGLRLVSNTEAFF. CDR3 sequence (DNA): TGCGCCAGCAGCGACGGACTCCGGCTGGTCTCCAACACTGAAGCTTTCTTT.

The chain carries TRBV30 and TRBJ2-2, with D maybe TRBD2 (5 bases). Between the trimmed V and J ends, which lost 4 bases and 6 bases, there was a span of 9 bases. Germline V lookup: CDR1 GTSNPN, CDR2 SVGIG (reference sequence). This CDR3 comprises 12 residues. The CDR3 spells CAWNLRAGELFF. The DNA for the CDR3 is TGTGCCTGGAATCTGAGGGCCGGGGAGCTGTTTTTT.

This clone was found once. The CDR3 region is CASSSLQRGATDTQYF. Written as DNA, the CDR3 is TGTGCCAGCAGCTCCCTCCAAAGGGGAGCGACAGATACGCAGTATTTT. The chain is built from TRBV7-6 and TRBJ2-3; the D call may be TRBD1 or TRBD2 (5 bases each). Germline V CDR1 and CDR2: SGHVS, FNYEAQ. V lost 4 bases and J 3 bases, leaving 17 bases between the germline ends. The CDR3 is 16 amino acids.

The chain has TRBV4-2 and TRBJ2-1; weak D call: TRBD1 (5 bases). The CDR3 covers 16 residues. V was pared by 1 base and J by 6 bases, with 16 bases between. Germline values: CDR1 LGHNA, CDR2 YNFKEQ. The CDR3 DNA sequence: TGTGCCAGCAGCCAAGCGGCTAGGGCCACAGGCAATGAGCAGTTCTTC. Its translation is CASSQAARATGNEQFF.